This TCR beta chain was documented in a study of CD8+CD57+ T cells in acquired aplastic anemia. With V trimmed by 5 bases and J by 4 bases, 9 bases remained unmatched. Per germline, CDR1 ENHRY and CDR2 SYGVKD. The CDR3 length is 16 residues. In patients chosen for sequencing, flow cytometry had shown CD8+CD57+ cell expansion. Each patient had severe acquired aplastic anemia. TCR beta VDJ and CDR3 profiling used genomic DNA as template. Using its own MiXCR run on the reads, TCRdb lists one record per CDR3 protein. The sample comprises tens of thousands of distinct CDR3 sequences, just over 70% of which are singletons, and roughly 80% rests with the top ten.

Sequencing input: sorted CD4+, CD8+, or CD8+CD57+ T cells (not recorded which) from PBMCs. The sequence derives from a human donor with aplastic anemia. The chain has TRBV10-3 and TRBJ2-2; 8 bases agree with TRBD1. The CDR3 nucleotides are TGTGCCATCAGTTCTCCGGGACAGGCGGTCACCGGGGAGCTGTTTTTT. Translating gives CAISSPGQAVTGELFF.